This TCR beta chain was captured by sequencing in a study of T cells in Graves' hyperthyroidism and ophthalmopathy. CDR1 is SQVTM and CDR2 is ANQGSEA in the germline V gene. CDR3 length equals 12 residues. The ends lost 7 bases at V and 4 bases at J; junction bases unmatched: 6. The TCR beta CDR3 regions underwent amplification using RNA transcripts as the source. The primer set for the first-round RT-PCR of the TCR CDR3 was HTBI. One entry per CDR3 protein, called by TCRdb with MiXCR from the multiplex PCR reads. The table lists 480,000 or so distinct CDR3 sequences, around 43% of them singletons. The chain joins TRBV29-1 to TRBJ2-5; TRBD1 matches 7 bases. Sequenced material: peripheral blood or thyroid tissue (not recorded which). This TCR was recovered from an adult woman with Graves' disease, either hyperthyroidism or ophthalmopathy (not recorded which). This CDR3 reads CSAEQGRETQYF. Written as DNA, the CDR3 is TGCAGCGCGGAACAGGGGCGAGAGACCCAGTACTTC.